This T cell receptor (beta chain) stems from a study of blood T cell repertoires in COVID-19. Repertoires were generated with immunoSEQ multiplex PCR, while TCRdb's copy carries only in-frame clones and drops some. The table records about 200,000 clones, about 85% of them present only once. The CDR3 covers 16 residues. CDR1 LGHNA and CDR2 YNFKEQ come from the germline V gene. V lost 0 bases, J lost 3 bases, and 14 bases lay in between. The V gene is TRBV4-2, the J gene TRBJ1-1; a possible D gene is TRBD1 (5 bases). Sequenced sample: peripheral blood. The receptor was derived from a woman aged 80 or over with acute or convalescent COVID-19. The CDR3 is CASSQDSGGWDTEAFF. The CDR3 DNA reads as TGTGCCAGCAGCCAAGATTCGGGGGGATGGGACACTGAAGCTTTCTTT.